Presented here are 15 T cell receptor beta chains from one specimen sequenced in a study of early stage breast cancer tumors. TCRdb keeps only in-frame clones here, not all; method: immunoSEQ multiplex PCR. The repertoire holds more than 55,000 clones, with roughly 80% as singletons. The sample taken for sequencing was blood. Receptor source: a person aged 30-39 years with breast cancer.

Points on this clone: One end of the junction varies from germline; a read error may be responsible. The chain links TRBV6-5 to TRBJ2-7, with D possibly being TRBD2 (6 bases). From germline, CDR1 is MNHEY and CDR2 SVGAGI. The CDR3 spans 14 residues. DNA of the CDR3: TGTGCCAGCAGTTTGTTCCGGGGGAACTACGGGCAGTACTTC. The encoded protein is CASSLFRGNYGQYF.

This sequence joins TRBV9 and TRBJ2-3; D possibly corresponds to TRBD2 (5 bases). Trimming took 0 bases from V and 5 from J, leaving 13 bases between them. This CDR3 has 15 amino acids. Looked up from germline, CDR1 is SGDLS and CDR2 is YYNGEE. The CDR3 coding sequence is TGTGCCAGCAGCGTAGATGCTAGCTCCGAAGATACGCAGTATTTT. Amino acid sequence: CASSVDASSEDTQYF.

The rearrangement joins TRBV21-1 to TRBJ2-7; the D segment call TRBD2 is taken from the table without a DNA check. TRBV21-1 is shown as a pseudogene. The CDR3 contains 16 residues. The CDR3 sequence is CASSKVRLASSYEQYF. The CDR3, as DNA: TGTGCCAGCAGCAAAGTAAGGCTAGCGTCTTCCTACGAGCAGTACTTC.

The J gene is TRBJ1-2, the V gene TRBV5-5; unclear D gene. The V and J ends lost 0 bases and 5 bases respectively, with 8 bases between them. Looked up from germline, CDR1 is SGHKS and CDR2 is YYEKEE (reference sequence). CDR3 length: 13 residues. DNA for the CDR3: TGTGCCAGCAGCTTGGCCGGCCAGTATGGCTACACCTTC. It encodes CASSLAGQYGYTF.

The chain links TRBV5-1 to TRBJ2-1; D is unresolved. V was trimmed by 1 base and J by 0 bases, leaving 8 bases between them. The germline gives CDR1 SGHRS, CDR2 YFSETQ. The CDR3 is 15 residues long. The CDR3 is CASSLRQSSYNEQFF. In DNA form, the CDR3 reads TGCGCCAGCAGCTTGAGGCAGAGCTCCTACAATGAGCAGTTCTTC.

The table lists this clone with a count of one. V gene TRBV18 combines with J gene TRBJ1-2; D is ambiguous. Per the germline V gene, CDR1 is KGHSH and CDR2 is LQKENI. The CDR3 length is 11 residues. V gave up 6 bases and J gave up 9 bases, with 11 bases separating them. This CDR3 reads CASSSLYSYTF. The CDR3 DNA reads as TGTGCCAGCTCCTCTCTATATAGCTACACCTTC.

The gene calls are TRBV7-6 and TRBJ2-5; perhaps TRBD2 as D (6 bases). Germline CDR1 SGHVS, CDR2 FNYEAQ. The CDR3 has 16 residues. V gave up 4 bases and J gave up 5 bases, with 20 bases separating them. The CDR3, as DNA: TGTGCCAGCAGCTCCCGGGACGGGGGAGTGGGTGAGACCCAGTACTTC. Protein: CASSSRDGGVGETQYF. Based on the CDR3 plus reference TRBV7-6 and TRBJ2-5, the full variable domain is GAGVSQSPRYKVTKRGQDVALRCDPISGHVSLYWYRQALGQGPEFLTYFNYEAQQDKSGLPNDRFSAERPEGSISTLTIQRTEQRDSAMYRCASSSRDGGVGETQYFGPGTRLLVL.

This chain connects TRBV4-2 to TRBJ2-5; possible D gene TRBD2, 5 bases. CDR3 length: 14 residues. V dropped 5 bases and J dropped 3 bases, with 13 bases sitting between them. Germline CDR1 and CDR2: LGHNA and YNFKEQ. Here the CDR3 reads CASSGLGREETQYF. CDR3 DNA: TGTGCCAGCAGCGGATTGGGGAGAGAAGAGACCCAGTACTTC.

This clone was recorded once. The V gene is TRBV7-2, the J gene TRBJ2-2; D remains ambiguous. The CDR3 totals 16 residues. Trimming took off 3 bases at V and 5 bases at J, with 16 bases between the two ends. Germline lookup yields CDR1 SGHTA and CDR2 FQGNSA. CDR3 sequence: CASSFLRGRSTGELFF. CDR3 DNA: TGTGCCAGCAGCTTCTTACGTGGTCGGAGTACCGGGGAGCTGTTTTTT.

The rearrangement links TRBV2 to TRBJ1-2; unclear D gene. The CDR3 has 13 amino acids. V was trimmed by 2 bases and J by 4 bases, leaving 8 bases between them. Germline V gives CDR1 SNHLY, CDR2 FYNNEI. The CDR3 DNA reads TGTGCCAGCAGTGAATACGGCTTCTATGGCTACACCTTC. Translated: CASSEYGFYGYTF.

This clone was recorded once. The chain links TRBV7-8 to TRBJ1-1, with TRBD1 identical over 10 bases. The V segment lost 5 bases and the J segment 3 bases; nucleotides outside the gene matches: 3. Per germline, CDR1 SGHVS and CDR2 FQNEAQ. The CDR3 sequence is 14 residues long. CDR3 residues: CASSAGQGYTEAFF. The DNA of the CDR3 is TGTGCCAGCAGCGCGGGACAGGGGTACACTGAAGCTTTCTTT.

The J gene is TRBJ2-3, the V gene TRBV5-4; TRBD2 matches 8 bases. CDR1 and CDR2 (germline): SGHNT, YYREEE (reference sequence). With V trimmed by 4 bases and J by 2 bases, 6 bases remained unmatched. The CDR3 runs 15 residues. The CDR3: CASSHKRENTDTQYF. The CDR3 DNA sequence: TGTGCCAGCAGCCACAAGCGGGAGAACACAGATACGCAGTATTTT.

The chain is built from TRBV6-5 and TRBJ2-4; D uncertain. The V gene's germline CDR1 is MNHEY and CDR2 SVGAGI. This CDR3 comprises 15 residues. V dropped 0 bases and J dropped 5 bases, with 11 bases sitting between them. Here the CDR3 reads CASSYSVGLQNIQYF. In nucleotides, the CDR3 is TGTGCCAGCAGTTACTCAGTGGGGTTGCAAAACATTCAGTACTTC.

J is TRBJ2-1 and V is TRBV5-1; possible D gene TRBD2, 5 bases. Germline values: CDR1 SGHRS, CDR2 YFSETQ. CDR3 length: 13 amino acids. With 3 bases removed from V and 9 bases from J, the gap between germline ends came to 13 bases. Here the CDR3 reads CASSSLFEGEQFF. The CDR3 DNA reads as TGCGCCAGCAGCTCCTTGTTCGAGGGTGAGCAGTTCTTC.

The V gene is TRBV7-9, the J gene TRBJ1-1; perhaps TRBD1 as D (5 bases). Trimming took off 3 bases at V and 0 bases at J, with 14 bases between the two ends. Germline CDR1 reads SEHNR; CDR2 reads FQNEAQ (reference sequence). The CDR3 totals 16 residues. The CDR3 is CASSLGGQGMNTEAFF. DNA for the CDR3: TGTGCCAGCAGCTTGGGAGGCCAGGGCATGAACACTGAAGCTTTCTTT.